This T cell receptor beta chain was identified in a study of T cells in Graves' hyperthyroidism and ophthalmopathy. Whole-study context: Before any treatment, at initial diagnosis, peripheral blood was collected.

Amplification targeted TCR beta CDR3 regions from RNA transcripts. HTBI primers drove first-round RT-PCR of the TCR CDR3. TCRdb re-called the multiplex PCR reads through MiXCR, storing one row per CDR3 protein. The sample has approximately 400,000 distinct CDR3 sequences, about 15% seen once. Whole-study results and caveats: The model identified upcoming ophthalmopathy a median approximately six months ahead of onset.

The CDR3 loop spans 16 amino acids. V was shortened by 1 base and J by 1 base, with 13 bases between the two germline ends. In regard to this clonotype: Its antigen is unidentified.

Material for sequencing was blood. The rearrangement uses TRBV12-3 or TRBV12-4 and TRBJ2-5; tentative D call: TRBD1 (6 bases). This clonotype was obtained from a young woman with Graves' hyperthyroidism. The DNA of the CDR3 is TGTGCCAGCAGTTTAGACTGGACAGCCACCCAAGAGACCCAGTACTTC. Residues: CASSLDWTATQETQYF.